A single sample is the source of the 20 T cell receptor beta chains below, sequenced in a study of cytomegalovirus exposure and HLA in healthy donors. The PCR used 60 Vbeta and 13 Jbeta primers. TCRdb keeps only in-frame clones here, not all; method: immunoSEQ multiplex PCR. The listing contains 90,000 to 130,000 clones. The sequencing sample was made of PBMCs. These receptors were obtained from a man aged 35-49 years in good health and CMV-seropositive.

This chain joins TRBV6-1 and TRBJ1-2, with a weak D call TRBD1 (5 bases). The CDR3 contains 13 residues. V lost 1 base and J lost 8, with 11 bases in between. Germline V lookup: CDR1 MNHNS, CDR2 SASEGT. This CDR3 is CASSEGLGGGYTF. CDR3 in DNA: TGTGCCAGCAGTGAAGGGCTTGGGGGGGGCTACACCTTC.

This rearrangement joins TRBV27 to TRBJ1-1; D possibly corresponds to TRBD1 (5 bases). Per the germline V gene, CDR1 is MNHEY and CDR2 is SMNVEV (reference sequence). The CDR3 runs 13 residues. V lost 2 bases to trimming and J lost 4 bases, with 8 bases between them. CDR3 protein: CASSLGGTTEAFF. CDR3 sequence (DNA): TGTGCCAGCAGTTTAGGGGGGACCACTGAAGCTTTCTTT.

This chain connects TRBV7-8 to TRBJ2-7; possibly TRBD1 for D (6 bases). Per the germline V gene, CDR1 is SGHVS and CDR2 is FQNEAQ. The CDR3 is 16 amino acids. Trimming took off 5 bases at V and 1 base at J, with 18 bases between the two ends. CDR3 DNA: TGTGCCAGCAGCCCCCGGTGGACAGACACTTCCTACGAGCAGTACTTC. As protein: CASSPRWTDTSYEQYF.

The genes are TRBV29-1 and TRBJ1-2; TRBD1 is a possible D gene (6 bases). Germline loops: CDR1 SQVTM, CDR2 ANQGSEA. The CDR3 has 13 residues. V gave up 6 bases and J gave up 4 bases, with 15 bases separating them. The CDR3 DNA is TGCAGCGTGCAAGGGGGGGGTAGCTATGGCTACACCTTC. Translation: CSVQGGGSYGYTF.

The chain is built from TRBV5-4 and TRBJ1-5; D is possibly TRBD1 (5 bases). This CDR3 contains 13 residues. V lost 2 bases and J 6 bases, leaving 9 bases between the germline ends. Looked up from germline, CDR1 is SGHNT and CDR2 is YYREEE (reference sequence). CDR3 sequence: CASSFRGSQPQHF. The CDR3, as DNA: TGTGCCAGCAGCTTTCGGGGGAGTCAGCCCCAGCATTTT. The full variable domain, rest sourced from reference TRBV5-4 and TRBJ1-5, is ETGVTQSPTHLIKTRGQQVTLRCSSQSGHNTVSWYQQALGQGPQFIFQYYREEENGRGNFPPRFSGLQFPNYSSELNVNALELDDSALYLCASSFRGSQPQHFGDGTRLSIL.

The chain couples TRBV13 to TRBJ1-6; D is perhaps TRBD1 (5 bases). Trimming took off 2 bases at V and 9 bases at J, with 17 bases between the two ends. Germline CDR1 reads PRHDT; CDR2 reads FYEKMQ (reference sequence). This CDR3 has 16 amino acids. The CDR3 reads CASSLSPTDRGSPLHF. The CDR3 DNA reads as TGTGCCAGCAGCTTATCTCCGACAGACCGCGGTTCACCCCTCCACTTT.

This chain joins TRBV10-3 and TRBJ1-2; D unresolved. Germline V CDR1 and CDR2: ENHRY, SYGVKD. The CDR3 contains 14 residues. Deletions cut 4 bases from V and 5 bases from J, with 14 bases between. DNA for the CDR3: TGTGCCATCAGTGTCGTCGGAGAAGAGTATGGCTACACCTTC. This sequence encodes CAISVVGEEYGYTF.

This chain joins TRBV9 and TRBJ2-3; 7 bases are shared with TRBD2. V was pared by 0 bases and J by 3 bases, with 7 bases of the junction left unmatched. The CDR3 length is 16 residues. In germline, CDR1 is SGDLS, CDR2 YYNGEE. CDR3 in DNA: TGTGCCAGCAGCGTAGTCGGGGGAGGGGAGACAGATACGCAGTATTTT. It encodes CASSVVGGGETDTQYF.

This chain's CDR3 is CASSQVAGNSYEQYF. For the CDR3, the DNA is TGTGCCAGCAGCCAAGTTGCAGGAAACTCCTACGAGCAGTACTTC. The chain couples TRBV14 to TRBJ2-7; D is undetermined. V lost 1 base to trimming and J lost 0 bases, with 10 bases between them. In germline, CDR1 is SGHDN, CDR2 FVKESK. The CDR3 contains 15 residues. The entire variable domain, with the rest obtained from reference TRBV14 and TRBJ2-7, is as follows: EAGVTQFPSHSVIEKGQTVTLRCDPISGHDNLYWYRRVMGKEIKFLLHFVKESKQDESGMPNNRFLAERTGGTYSTLKVQPAELEDSGVYFCASSQVAGNSYEQYFGPGTRLTVT.

This chain uses TRBV7-9 with TRBJ1-3; TRBD1 might be the D (5 bases). CDR3 length: 17 amino acids. Trimming shortened V by 1 base and J by 3 bases, and 16 bases separated the two germline ends. Germline assignment: CDR1 SEHNR and CDR2 FQNEAQ (reference sequence). CDR3 nucleotide sequence: TGTGCCAGCAGCTTAGTACGGGGGTCCTCTTTTGGAAACACCATATATTTT. This codes for CASSLVRGSSFGNTIYF.

The chain uses TRBV13 and TRBJ2-1; D gene ambiguous. From germline, CDR1 is PRHDT and CDR2 FYEKMQ (reference sequence). The CDR3 extends over 13 amino acids. Trimming pared 2 bases from V and 5 bases from J, leaving 7 bases between. The CDR3 sequence is CASSLRVDNEQFF. In nucleotides, the CDR3 is TGTGCCAGCAGCTTAAGAGTTGACAATGAGCAGTTCTTC.

The chain uses TRBV28 and TRBJ2-6; D is ambiguous. Trimming stripped 6 bases from V and 0 bases from J, with 9 bases between. The length of the CDR3 is 15 residues. Germline CDR1 MDHEN, CDR2 SYDVKM. The CDR3 spells CASSPRSSGANVLTF. The CDR3, as DNA: TGTGCCAGCAGCCCACGGAGCTCTGGGGCCAACGTCCTGACTTTC.

This sequence joins TRBV5-8 and TRBJ1-5; D is unresolved. The CDR3 spans 15 residues. Per the germline V gene, CDR1 is SGHTS and CDR2 is YDEGEE. Between the trimmed V and J ends, which lost 2 bases and 4 bases, there was a span of 13 bases. The CDR3 here is CASSFNRVENQPQHF. Here the CDR3 DNA reads TGTGCCAGCAGCTTTAACCGGGTCGAAAATCAGCCCCAGCATTTT.

Concerning this clone: The junction and the germline gene differ at one end; a read error may be behind it. The V and J genes are TRBV12-5 and TRBJ2-2, with 8 positions matching TRBD1. Germline V gene data show CDR1 as LGHNT and CDR2 as FRNRAP. The CDR3 extends over 15 amino acids. The CDR3 region is CASGNGQGEHRGAVF. The DNA for the CDR3 is TGTGCTAGTGGTAACGGACAGGGAGAACACCGGGGAGCTGTTTTT.

This chain joins TRBV11-2 and TRBJ2-1; 11 bases are a match to TRBD2. The CDR3 is 16 residues long. Germline loops: CDR1 SGHAT, CDR2 FQNNGV. The ends lost 5 bases at V and 9 bases at J; junction bases unmatched: 12. CDR3 residues: CASSHRTSGSLGEQFF. CDR3 DNA sequence: TGTGCCAGCAGCCATCGGACTAGCGGGTCCTTAGGTGAGCAGTTCTTC.

The chain recombines TRBV5-6 with TRBJ1-4, with TRBD1 identical over 8 bases. The CDR3 has 14 residues. CDR1 is SGHDT and CDR2 is YYEEEE in the germline V gene. V shed 0 bases and J 8 bases; nucleotides not matched to a gene: 3. The CDR3 sequence: CASSLVRGPEKLFF. CDR3 nucleotides: TGTGCCAGCAGCTTGGTCAGGGGGCCGGAAAAACTGTTTTTT. Looking up the rest from reference TRBV5-6 and TRBJ1-4 gives the full variable domain: DAGVTQSPTHLIKTRGQQVTLRCSPKSGHDTVSWYQQALGQGPQFIFQYYEEEERQRGNFPDRFSGHQFPNYSSELNVNALLLGDSALYLCASSLVRGPEKLFFGSGTQLSVL.

V gene TRBV27 combines with J gene TRBJ2-2; possibly TRBD2 for D (6 bases). From germline, CDR1 is MNHEY and CDR2 SMNVEV (reference sequence). The V end lost 8 bases, the J end lost 6 bases, and 10 bases lay between the germline ends. The CDR3 totals 12 residues. In DNA, the CDR3 is TGTGCCAGCGGAGGGGTGCCCGGGGAGCTGTTTTTT. This translates into CASGGVPGELFF.

V and J are TRBV15 and TRBJ2-7; 11 bases are shared with TRBD1. The CDR3 extends over 15 amino acids. Germline-derived CDR1 and CDR2 are LNHNV and YYDKDF (reference sequence). After removal of 3 bases from V and 4 bases from J, the junction contained 5 bases not matched to a gene. In nucleotides, the CDR3 is TGTGCCACCAGCAGGCAGGGACAGGGGGTGTACGAGCAGTACTTC. Protein: CATSRQGQGVYEQYF.

This chain uses TRBV28 with TRBJ1-4; 7 nucleotides agree with TRBD1. Germline V gives CDR1 MDHEN, CDR2 SYDVKM. V lost 4 bases and J lost 7; bases outside the gene matches: 3. This CDR3 has 13 residues. The CDR3 here is CASSSGTVEKLFF. The CDR3 nucleotides read TGTGCCAGCAGTTCGGGGACAGTTGAAAAACTGTTTTTT.

This sequence joins TRBV19 and TRBJ2-2; D gene ambiguous. The CDR3 is made up of 16 amino acids. Germline V gene sequence: CDR1 LNHDA, CDR2 SQIVND (reference sequence). V was cut by 2 bases and J by 0 bases, with 10 bases left in between. The CDR3 reads CASSISQDANTGELFF. The CDR3 DNA follows: TGTGCCAGTAGTATATCCCAGGATGCGAACACCGGGGAGCTGTTTTTT.